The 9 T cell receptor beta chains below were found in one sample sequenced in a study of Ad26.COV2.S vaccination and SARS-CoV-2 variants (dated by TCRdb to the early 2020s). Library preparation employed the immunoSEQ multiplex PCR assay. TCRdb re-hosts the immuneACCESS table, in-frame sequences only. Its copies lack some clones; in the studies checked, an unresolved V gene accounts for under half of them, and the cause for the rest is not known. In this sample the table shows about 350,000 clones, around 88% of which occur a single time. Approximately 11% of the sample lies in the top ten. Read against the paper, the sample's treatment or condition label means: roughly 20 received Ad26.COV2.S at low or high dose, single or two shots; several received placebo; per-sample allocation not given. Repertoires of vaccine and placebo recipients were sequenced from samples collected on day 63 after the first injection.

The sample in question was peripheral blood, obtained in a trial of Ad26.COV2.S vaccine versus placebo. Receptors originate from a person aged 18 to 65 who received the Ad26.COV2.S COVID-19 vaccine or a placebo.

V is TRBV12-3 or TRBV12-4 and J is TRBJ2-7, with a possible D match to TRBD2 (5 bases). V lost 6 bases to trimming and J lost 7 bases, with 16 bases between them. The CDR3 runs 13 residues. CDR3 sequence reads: CASRGVRVGEQYF. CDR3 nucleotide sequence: TGTGCCAGCAGGGGCGTGAGGGTGGGGGAGCAGTACTTC.

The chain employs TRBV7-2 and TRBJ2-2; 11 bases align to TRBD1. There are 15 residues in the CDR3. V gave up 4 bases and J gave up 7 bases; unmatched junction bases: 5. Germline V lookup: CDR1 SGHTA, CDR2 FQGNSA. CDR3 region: CASSSRTGGIGELFF. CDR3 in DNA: TGTGCCAGCAGCTCCCGGACAGGGGGCATCGGGGAGCTGTTTTTT.

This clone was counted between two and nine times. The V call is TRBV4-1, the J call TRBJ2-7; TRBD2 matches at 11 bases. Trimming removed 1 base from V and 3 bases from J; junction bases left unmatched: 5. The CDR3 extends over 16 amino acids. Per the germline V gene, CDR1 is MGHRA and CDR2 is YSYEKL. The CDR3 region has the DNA TGCGCCAGCAGCCAAGCCGTAGCGGGAGGGTTCTACGAGCAGTACTTC. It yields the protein CASSQAVAGGFYEQYF.

As DNA, the CDR3 is TGTGCCAGCAGTTACTCACCGGGGAGGCAGCCCCAGCATTTT. Its protein product is CASSYSPGRQPQHF. This chain uses TRBV6-5 with TRBJ1-5; D is uncertain. The germline V gene has CDR1 MNHEY and CDR2 SVGAGI. Between the trimmed V and J ends, which lost 0 bases and 7 bases, there was a span of 10 bases. There are 14 residues in the CDR3.

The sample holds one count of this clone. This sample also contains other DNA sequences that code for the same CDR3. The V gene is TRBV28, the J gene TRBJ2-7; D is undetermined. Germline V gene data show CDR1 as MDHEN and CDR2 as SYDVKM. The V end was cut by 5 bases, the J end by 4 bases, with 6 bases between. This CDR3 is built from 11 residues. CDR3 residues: CASSAYYEQYF. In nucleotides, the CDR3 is TGTGCCAGCAGTGCCTATTACGAGCAGTACTTC. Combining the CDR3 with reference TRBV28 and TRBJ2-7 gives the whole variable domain DVKVTQSSRYLVKRTGEKVFLECVQDMDHENMFWYRQDPGLGLRLIYFSYDVKMKEKGDIPEGYSVSREKKERFSLILESASTNQTSMYLCASSAYYEQYFGPGTRLTVT.

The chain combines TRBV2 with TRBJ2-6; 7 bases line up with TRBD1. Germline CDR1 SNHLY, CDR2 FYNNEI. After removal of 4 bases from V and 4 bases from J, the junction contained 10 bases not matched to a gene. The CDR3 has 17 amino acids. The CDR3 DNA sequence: TGTGCCAGCAGTGGCCGGGACAGCGAAACGGGGGCCAACGTCCTGACTTTC. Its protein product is CASSGRDSETGANVLTF.

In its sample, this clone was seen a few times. CDR3 in amino acids: CAISGVDGNTIYF. CDR3 nucleotide sequence: TGTGCCATCAGTGGAGTTGATGGAAACACCATATATTTT. The chain joins TRBV10-3 to TRBJ1-3; D remains ambiguous. In germline, CDR1 is ENHRY, CDR2 SYGVKD. Trimming took 4 bases from V and 3 from J, leaving 7 bases between them. CDR3 length: 13 residues.

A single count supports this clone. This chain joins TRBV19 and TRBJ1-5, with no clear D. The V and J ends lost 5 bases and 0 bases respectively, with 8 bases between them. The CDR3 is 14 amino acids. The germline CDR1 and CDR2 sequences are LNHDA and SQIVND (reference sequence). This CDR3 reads CASSLGYSNQPQHF. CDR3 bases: TGTGCCAGTAGTCTCGGATATAGCAATCAGCCCCAGCATTTT.

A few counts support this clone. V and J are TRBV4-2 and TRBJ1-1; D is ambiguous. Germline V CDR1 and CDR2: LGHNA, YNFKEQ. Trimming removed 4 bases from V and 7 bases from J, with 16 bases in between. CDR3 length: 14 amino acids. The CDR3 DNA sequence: TGTGCCAGCAGCCCGCCGAATCGACGAGATGAAGCTTTCTTT. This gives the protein CASSPPNRRDEAFF.